The entry that follows covers one TCR beta chain sequence. Its cognate antigen has yet to be identified. No qualities accompany the bases; no much larger clone lies one base away. Receptors were amplified or captured by the immunoSEQ multiplex PCR assay. For the multiplex PCR, a mixture combining 60 forward primers for TCR Vbeta segments and 13 reverse primers for TCR Jbeta segments was used. A multiplex PCR assay on genomic DNA amplified the CDR3 region of rearranged TCR beta genes. Amplified TCR beta libraries were sequenced as 87-base-pair reads on the Illumina HiSeq System. The authors processed their data as follows. A later analysis counted about 76 million unique TCR beta chains across the 640 or so repertoires, and 10 million to 11 million of these chains were shared by at least two donors. A nearest-neighbor algorithm error-corrected the raw reads and collapsed the reads into unique sequences, merging closely related sequences to remove PCR and sequencing errors. CDR3 sequences were aligned to IMGT reference sequences to assign V, D and J gene segments. For a sequence to be retained, a match of at least six nucleotides to both a V gene segment and a J gene segment was required. Rearrangements were classified as productive when the CDR3 lacked stop codons and remained in frame with V and J, and all other rearrangements were classified as non-productive. CDR3 was defined according to IMGT convention as the region running from the second conserved V-encoded cysteine to the conserved J-encoded phenylalanine. The earlier analysis of 500 to 650 of the donors excluded any sequence lacking an unambiguous match to a single V gene segment. An earlier analysis of a few hundred of the donors called V segments functional above 56.7% productive rearrangements and segregating when the between-donor standard deviation exceeded 5%. A statistical classification framework was built for diagnosing cytomegalovirus status from the catalog of TCR beta chain sequences. In a later analysis, TCR nucleotide sequences were compared against IMGT/GENE-DB human TR gene sequences so that V and J genes could be assigned. A later analysis assigned CDR3 sequences and most-parsimonious VDJ recombination scenarios with the TCRdist pipeline. In a later analysis, each TCR beta chain was defined by its CDR3 amino acid sequence together with its V-gene family, and reads without a unique V-gene family were excluded. As a way to deal with suspected cross-contamination and a sequencing artifact, a later analysis dropped 450 to 700 nucleotide sequences that were highly shared and had low generation probability. A later analysis calculated a clonal expansion index for each public chain from normalized within-repertoire ranks of inferred template counts. A later analysis computed generation probabilities with a VDJ recombination model fitted to out-of-frame rearrangements, and checked the results against IGoR. Hypergeometric tests were used in a later analysis to score TCR-TCR, TCR-HLA and TCR-CMV co-occurrence, with a repertoire-size bias correction applied to the TCR pairs. False discovery rates were estimated in a later analysis by permuting HLA or CMV assignments 20 times. In a later analysis, co-occurring TCRs were grouped using DBSCAN, with TCRdist sequence similarity added in when clustering inside HLA-allele-positive subsets. Repertoires with fewer than 30,000 or more than 120,000 public chains were left out of co-occurrence clustering, as were roughly five repertoires with anomalous nucleotide sharing. TCRdb mirrors the immuneACCESS table, restricted to in-frame sequences. Some clones are absent from its copies; in checked studies, under half trace to an unresolved V gene, and the reason for the others is unknown. That table is the source of V, J and clone size, and D and trimming were worked out from the DNA. The sample records approximately 240,000 clones, around 80% of which are singletons. More than 0.5% of the sample is taken by the ten largest.

In total, more than 500 healthy bone marrow donors made up the cohort. Cohort members were all nominally healthy when sampled, although unrecorded immune exposures were likely present. The donor was CMV seronegative and belonged to the group of more than 300 seronegative cohort members. A peripheral blood sample was collected from each donor, and TCR beta sequencing was performed on peripheral blood mononuclear cells. Genomic DNA was extracted from the blood cell samples with the Qiagen DNeasy Blood Extraction Kit. There are 12 amino acids in the CDR3, from cysteine to phenylalanine inclusive. Only the CDR3 part of the read is kept: 36 bases, read in frame from the first base. The germline V gene gives CDR1 as MRHNA and CDR2 as SNTAGT. Trimming at the junction amounts to 1 base on V and 9 bases on J, and the germline ends lie 7 bases apart. The record originates from a study of cytomegalovirus exposure and HLA in healthy donors (TCRdb year 2017). About the investigation overall: An earlier analysis of 587 of the donors reported roughly 300 Gb of sequence data and around 100 million unique TCR beta sequences obtained from roughly 170 million T cells. Every discovery cohort repertoire had been produced on one sequencing platform. High-throughput TCR immunosequencing, statistical association of individual TCRs with disease status, and machine learning were combined to predict cytomegalovirus infection status. Typing coverage differed by locus: A, B, C, DRB1 and DQB1 were typed in roughly 620-630 donors, DQA1 in 500 to 550, DPA1 in 600 to 610, and DPB1 in just under 490. About 310 gigabases of sequencing data and 80 million or so unique TCR sequences were included in an early release covering 550 to 650 HLA-typed donors. The study profiled the T cell repertoires of 550 to 700 subjects by immunosequencing and related them to cytomegalovirus serostatus. Rather than drawing on any new phenotypic data, the later analysis identified candidate immune exposures from TCR beta sequences and the way those sequences occurred across donors. Along with the approximately 700-subject first cohort, a separate validation cohort of over 90 different subjects was used. To decide whether each TCR beta V gene segment behaved as functional or pseudogenic, an earlier analysis of fewer than 750 of the donors relied on high-throughput TCR beta sequencing. Among roughly 370 genotyped donors of the cohort, an average of around 240,000 unique TCR beta nucleotide sequences were sequenced per donor, roughly 20% of them non-productive. A later genetic analysis took genome-wide SNP genotypes for about three fifths of the 666 donors and used that subset as a discovery cohort. The study was designed to test whether signatures of past pathogen exposure could be identified by cataloging public T cell receptors. The genetic ancestry cluster associated with self-reported Caucasian donors included roughly four fifths of the 398 genotyped donors. A later analysis re-examined previously published TCR beta repertoires from more than 600 donors and added high-resolution HLA genotyping to investigate patterns of TCR occurrence. HLA typing included class I and class II loci at four-digit resolution. Alongside the repertoire data, information on donor age, sex, ethnicity and CMV serostatus was compiled. Because of strong linkage in the cohort, four or five DR-DQ haplotypes were treated as single units for association and clustering. Overall study results and their limits: In an earlier analysis of a few hundred of the donors, most TCR beta V segments were observed in productive rearrangements about 87% or about 30% of the time, broadly matching IMGT annotations. Presence/absence analyses assumed roughly uniform sequencing depth across donors, an assumption that may not hold. In a later analysis, several top co-occurrence clusters were reported to appear linked to parvovirus B19, influenza, CMV and Epstein-Barr virus. In a later analysis, HLA-associated TCR beta chains showed more clonal expansion and lower generation probabilities than non-associated chains that were equally common. The study listed 170 or so TCR beta chains as associated with cytomegalovirus. Linkage disequilibrium might explain the correlated functional status among segregating V segments, but an unknown experimental factor could not be ruled out. Because counts were too low, 15 or so rarely observed V segments, including chromosome 9 orphons, were excluded from the earlier analysis of under 650 of the donors. CMV serostatus was the only immune exposure information available for the cohort. In a later analysis, TCR association rates were found to vary across HLA loci, with the most associated TCRs seen for DRB1 alleles and the fewest for HLA-C alleles. HLA typing was unavailable for some donors at each locus, so association tests used only the typed subset. In a later genetic analysis, fewer N-insertions in productive TCRs were reported among donors in an Asian-associated ancestry cluster than the roughly 710-donor mean. V-gene and J-gene trimming of TCR beta chains was associated with a missense DCLRE1C variant in a later genetic analysis, and the association was replicated in an independent cohort. A further reported finding was that TCR beta sequences accurately predicted the HLA-A and HLA-B alleles for most subjects in the first cohort. Because the 87-base-pair reads could not distinguish some IMGT-functional V segments, including TRBV6-2 and TRBV6-3, those segments were excluded. At a false discovery rate of 0.05, a later analysis linked 16,951 TCR beta sequences to specific HLA alleles. Across donors, most TCR sequences were observed very rarely, whereas some public TCRs were present in many individuals. A later analysis found that most CMV-associated TCR beta chains appeared HLA-restricted, with HLA associations seemingly driven largely by CMV exposure. This cohort had only TCR beta chains sequenced, and the lack of alpha or paired-chain data limited which features could be detected. A few of the identified cytomegalovirus-associated TCR beta chains were confirmed in vitro to be specific for cytomegalovirus antigens. It was suggested by the authors that the approach could potentially be generalized to other disease states and immunological phenotypes. In both the original and validation cohorts, the classifier was reported to diagnose cytomegalovirus status with high specificity and sensitivity. When HLA alleles, especially DR and DQ, strongly co-occurred, attributing TCR associations to individual alleles was difficult. A cluster of highly shared sequence variants was judged likely to represent a technical artifact of the sequencing pipeline.

The rearrangement combines TRBV6-4 with TRBJ2-1, with no confidently assigned D gene. Sequenced: PBMCs. This clonotype was sampled from a woman in her 40s in good health and CMV-seronegative. The CDR3 in this case is CASSDFGAEQFF. In nucleotide form, the sequence is TGTGCCAGCAGTGACTTCGGAGCTGAGCAGTTCTTC.